The 8 T cell receptor beta chains below come from one sample, sequenced in a study of chemoradiotherapy in HPV16-positive cancers. Repertoires were generated with immunoSEQ multiplex PCR, while TCRdb's copy carries only in-frame clones and drops some. The table lists some 500 clones, roughly 85% of them singletons. The source was tumor tissue, collected from a patient who underwent chemoradiotherapy. These TCRs come from a human donor with HPV-associated anogenital cancer.

V usage is TRBV27 and J usage is TRBJ1-5, with D unclear. Germline values: CDR1 MNHEY, CDR2 SMNVEV (reference sequence). The length of the CDR3 is 13 residues. V was trimmed by 5 bases and J by 1 base, leaving 6 bases between them. The CDR3 region has the DNA TGTGCCAGCAGTGCCGTAAGCAATCAGCCCCAGCATTTT. It is translated as CASSAVSNQPQHF.

This chain uses TRBV7-6 with TRBJ1-1; D gene ambiguous. CDR3 length: 14 amino acids. CDR1 SGHVS and CDR2 FNYEAQ come from the germline V gene. V lost 5 bases to trimming and J lost 4 bases, with 14 bases between them. The CDR3 DNA is TGTGCCAGCAGCCCCCGGCGGGAGAGCACTGAAGCTTTCTTT. Protein sequence: CASSPRRESTEAFF.

The rearrangement joins TRBV10-3 to TRBJ2-7; 9 bases line up with TRBD1. This CDR3 spans 15 amino acids. Germline CDR1 ENHRY, CDR2 SYGVKD. Trimming took 5 bases from V and 0 from J; bases not matched to a gene: 5. CDR3 nucleotides: TGTGCCATCAGTCAACAGGGGGCTCACTCCTACGAGCAGTACTTC. Translation: CAISQQGAHSYEQYF.

CDR3 sequence: CASSWAQLADDGEQFF. The DNA of the CDR3 is TGTGCCAGCAGCTGGGCTCAGCTAGCAGACGACGGTGAGCAGTTCTTC. V and J are TRBV7-9 and TRBJ2-1; tentatively, D is TRBD2 (5 bases). Trimming removed 4 bases from V and 9 bases from J, with 22 bases in between. The CDR3 has 16 residues. Germline V gene data show CDR1 as SEHNR and CDR2 as FQNEAQ (reference sequence).

This sequence joins TRBV7-6 and TRBJ1-1; TRBD1 aligns across 12 bases. From germline, CDR1 is SGHVS and CDR2 FNYEAQ. This CDR3 is built from 17 residues. Losses at the gene ends were 5 bases for V and 3 bases for J; bases not matched to a gene: 10. CDR3 amino acids: CASSPKPGQGADTEAFF. CDR3 sequence (DNA): TGTGCCAGCAGCCCCAAGCCGGGACAGGGGGCTGACACTGAAGCTTTCTTT.

The chain is built from TRBV9 and TRBJ2-1; no firm D call. In germline, CDR1 is SGDLS, CDR2 YYNGEE. Trimming left V 4 bases short and J 10 bases short, with 15 bases between. The CDR3 is 13 residues long. The CDR3 reads CASSPSTSAEQFF. CDR3 DNA: TGTGCCAGCAGCCCCTCGACTTCGGCGGAGCAGTTCTTC. Full variable domain (missing parts from reference TRBV9 and TRBJ2-1): DSGVTQTPKHLITATGQRVTLRCSPRSGDLSVYWYQQSLDQGLQFLIQYYNGEERAKGNILERFSAQQFPDLHSELNLSSLELGDSALYFCASSPSTSAEQFFGPGTRLTVL.

The V gene is TRBV21-1, the J gene TRBJ1-3; the D call TRBD1 from the table was never checked on the DNA. TRBV21-1 is labeled a pseudogene. The CDR3 length is 15 residues. CDR3 sequence: CASIRQDSSGNTIYF. The DNA for the CDR3 is TGTGCCAGCATACGACAGGACAGCTCTGGAAACACCATATATTTT.

This clone was recorded only once. V and J are TRBV27 and TRBJ2-7; TRBD1 matches 9 bases. There are 13 residues in the CDR3. Losses at the gene ends were 6 bases for V and 3 bases for J; bases not matched to a gene: 3. Germline loops: CDR1 MNHEY, CDR2 SMNVEV (reference sequence). CDR3 loop: CASSRDRDYEQYF. CDR3 nucleotides: TGTGCCAGCAGCCGGGACAGGGACTACGAGCAGTACTTC.